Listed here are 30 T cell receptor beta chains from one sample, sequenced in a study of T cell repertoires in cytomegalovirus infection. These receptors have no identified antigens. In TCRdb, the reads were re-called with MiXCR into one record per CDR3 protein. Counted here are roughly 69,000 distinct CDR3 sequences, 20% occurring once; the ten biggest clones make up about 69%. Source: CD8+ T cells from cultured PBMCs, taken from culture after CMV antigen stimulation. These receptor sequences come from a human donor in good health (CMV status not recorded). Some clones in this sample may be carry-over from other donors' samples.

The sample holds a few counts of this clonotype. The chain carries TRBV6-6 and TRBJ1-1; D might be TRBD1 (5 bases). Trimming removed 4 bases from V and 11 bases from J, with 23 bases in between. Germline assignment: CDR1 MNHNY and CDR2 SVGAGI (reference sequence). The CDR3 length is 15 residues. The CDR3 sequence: CASSSNPQGRPSAFF. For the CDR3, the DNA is TGTGCCAGCAGTTCCAACCCCCAGGGAAGGCCGAGCGCTTTCTTT.

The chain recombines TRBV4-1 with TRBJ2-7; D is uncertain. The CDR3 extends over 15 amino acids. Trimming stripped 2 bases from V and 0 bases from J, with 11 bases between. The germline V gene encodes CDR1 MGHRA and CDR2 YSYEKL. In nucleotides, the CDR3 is TGCGCCAGCAGCCAATATGAGGCGAGCTCCTACGAGCAGTACTTC. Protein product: CASSQYEASSYEQYF.

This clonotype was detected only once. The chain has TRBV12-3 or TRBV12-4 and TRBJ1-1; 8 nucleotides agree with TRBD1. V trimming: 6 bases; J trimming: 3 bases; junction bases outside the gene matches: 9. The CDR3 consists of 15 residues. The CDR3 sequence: CASRRTGRVDTEAFF. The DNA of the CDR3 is TGTGCCAGCAGGCGGACAGGGAGGGTGGACACTGAAGCTTTCTTT.

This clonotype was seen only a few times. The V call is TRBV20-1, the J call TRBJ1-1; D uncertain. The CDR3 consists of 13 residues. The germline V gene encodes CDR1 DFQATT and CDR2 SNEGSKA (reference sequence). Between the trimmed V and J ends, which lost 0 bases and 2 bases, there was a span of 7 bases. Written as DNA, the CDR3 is TGCAGTGCTAGAGATGGGAGTAACACTGAAGCTTTCTTT. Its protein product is CSARDGSNTEAFF.

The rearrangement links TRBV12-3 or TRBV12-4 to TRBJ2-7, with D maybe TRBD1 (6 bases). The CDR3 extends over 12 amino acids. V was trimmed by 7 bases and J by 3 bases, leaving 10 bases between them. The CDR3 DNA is TGTGCCAGCACCCTAGGGGGCTACGAGCAGTACTTC. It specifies CASTLGGYEQYF.

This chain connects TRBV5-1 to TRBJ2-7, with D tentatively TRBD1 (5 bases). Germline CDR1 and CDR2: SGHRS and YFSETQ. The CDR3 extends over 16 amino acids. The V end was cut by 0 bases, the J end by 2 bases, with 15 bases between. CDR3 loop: CASSLGYRRTPYEQYF. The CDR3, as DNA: TGCGCCAGCAGCTTGGGATATCGTAGGACACCCTACGAGCAGTACTTC.

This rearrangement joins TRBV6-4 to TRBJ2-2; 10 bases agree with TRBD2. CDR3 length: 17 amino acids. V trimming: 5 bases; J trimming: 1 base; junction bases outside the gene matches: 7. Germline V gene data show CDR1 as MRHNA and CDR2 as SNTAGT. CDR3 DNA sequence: TGTGCCAGCAGTCAAACTAGCGGGGCCCAGAACACCGGGGAGCTGTTTTTT. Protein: CASSQTSGAQNTGELFF.

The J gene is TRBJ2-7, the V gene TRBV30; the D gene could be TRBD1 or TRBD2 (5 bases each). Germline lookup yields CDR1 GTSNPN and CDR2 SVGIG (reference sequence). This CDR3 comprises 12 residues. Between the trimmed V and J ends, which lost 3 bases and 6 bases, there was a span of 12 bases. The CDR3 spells CAWSPGGGEQYF. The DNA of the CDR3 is TGTGCCTGGAGCCCTGGGGGTGGCGAGCAGTACTTC.

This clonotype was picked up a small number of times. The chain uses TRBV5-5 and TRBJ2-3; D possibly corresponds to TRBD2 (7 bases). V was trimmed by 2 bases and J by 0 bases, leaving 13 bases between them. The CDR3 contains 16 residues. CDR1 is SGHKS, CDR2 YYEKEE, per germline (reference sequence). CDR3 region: CASSFQGGGSTDTQYF. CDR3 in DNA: TGTGCCAGCAGCTTCCAGGGAGGGGGGAGCACAGATACGCAGTATTTT.

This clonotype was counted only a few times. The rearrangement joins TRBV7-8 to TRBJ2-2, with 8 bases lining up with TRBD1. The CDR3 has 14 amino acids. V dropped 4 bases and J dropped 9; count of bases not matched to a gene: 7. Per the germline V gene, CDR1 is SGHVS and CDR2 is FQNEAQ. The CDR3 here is CASSWTGTGRELFF. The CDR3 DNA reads TGTGCCAGCAGCTGGACCGGGACAGGAAGGGAGCTGTTTTTT.

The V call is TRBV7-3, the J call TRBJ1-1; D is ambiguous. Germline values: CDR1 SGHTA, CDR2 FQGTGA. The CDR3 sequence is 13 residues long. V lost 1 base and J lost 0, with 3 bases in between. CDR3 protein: CASSLILNTEAFF. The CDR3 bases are TGTGCCAGCAGCTTAATCCTGAACACTGAAGCTTTCTTT.

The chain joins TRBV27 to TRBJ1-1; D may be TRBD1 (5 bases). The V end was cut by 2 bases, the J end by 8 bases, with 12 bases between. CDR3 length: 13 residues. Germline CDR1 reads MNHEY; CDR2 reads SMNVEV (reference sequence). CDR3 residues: CASSLQGGREAFF. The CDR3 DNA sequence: TGTGCCAGCAGTTTACAGGGAGGGAGGGAAGCTTTCTTT.

Here the CDR3 DNA reads TGTGCCAGCAGCTTAGTTGGTAGCGGGGGGGACTACAATGAGCAGTTCTTC. This translates into CASSLVGSGGDYNEQFF. The chain employs TRBV7-2 and TRBJ2-1; 11 nucleotides line up with TRBD2. Germline V gene data show CDR1 as SGHTA and CDR2 as FQGNSA. The CDR3 length is 17 residues. V dropped 1 base and J dropped 3; count of bases not matched to a gene: 5. The whole variable domain, remainder taken from reference TRBV7-2 and TRBJ2-1, is GAGVSQSPSNKVTEKGKDVELRCDPISGHTALYWYRQSLGQGLEFLIYFQGNSAPDKSGLPSDRFSAERTGGSVSTLTIQRTQQEDSAVYLCASSLVGSGGDYNEQFFGPGTRLTVL.

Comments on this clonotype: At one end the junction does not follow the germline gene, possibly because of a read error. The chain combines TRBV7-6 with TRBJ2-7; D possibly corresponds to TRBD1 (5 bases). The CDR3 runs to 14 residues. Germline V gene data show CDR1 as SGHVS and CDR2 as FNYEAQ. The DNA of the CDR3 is TGTGCTAGCAGCTTCTCAGGGCGCCCCTACGAGCAGTACTTC. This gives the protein CASSFSGRPYEQYF.

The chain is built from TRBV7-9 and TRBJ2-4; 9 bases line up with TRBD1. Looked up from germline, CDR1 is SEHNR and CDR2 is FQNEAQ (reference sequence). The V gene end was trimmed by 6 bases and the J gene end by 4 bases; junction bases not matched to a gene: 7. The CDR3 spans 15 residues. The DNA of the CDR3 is TGTGCCAGCAGTCCTACAGGGGGCGGAAAAAACATTCAGTACTTC. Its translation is CASSPTGGGKNIQYF.

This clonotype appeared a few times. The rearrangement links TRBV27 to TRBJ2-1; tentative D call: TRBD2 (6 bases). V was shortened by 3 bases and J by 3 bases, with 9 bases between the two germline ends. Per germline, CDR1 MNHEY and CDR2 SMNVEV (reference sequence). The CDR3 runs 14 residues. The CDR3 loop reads CASSFGTGYNEQFF. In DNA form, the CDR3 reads TGTGCCAGCAGTTTTGGGACTGGCTACAATGAGCAGTTCTTC.

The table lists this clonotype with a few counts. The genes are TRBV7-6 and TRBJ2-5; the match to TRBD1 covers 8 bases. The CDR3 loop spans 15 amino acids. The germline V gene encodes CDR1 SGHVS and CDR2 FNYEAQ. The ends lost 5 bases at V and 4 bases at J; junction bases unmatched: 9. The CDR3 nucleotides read TGTGCCAGCAGCCCTCGGACAGGGCGGCCAGAGACCCAGTACTTC. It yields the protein CASSPRTGRPETQYF. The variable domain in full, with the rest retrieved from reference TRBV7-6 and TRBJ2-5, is GAGVSQSPRYKVTKRGQDVALRCDPISGHVSLYWYRQALGQGPEFLTYFNYEAQQDKSGLPNDRFSAERPEGSISTLTIQRTEQRDSAMYRCASSPRTGRPETQYFGPGTRLLVL.

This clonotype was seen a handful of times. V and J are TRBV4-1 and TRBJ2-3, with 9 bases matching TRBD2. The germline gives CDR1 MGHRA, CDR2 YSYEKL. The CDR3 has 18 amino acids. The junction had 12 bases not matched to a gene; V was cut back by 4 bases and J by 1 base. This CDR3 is CASSPIPRVAGGTDTQYF. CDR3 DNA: TGCGCCAGCAGCCCTATACCTAGGGTAGCGGGGGGCACAGATACGCAGTATTTT.

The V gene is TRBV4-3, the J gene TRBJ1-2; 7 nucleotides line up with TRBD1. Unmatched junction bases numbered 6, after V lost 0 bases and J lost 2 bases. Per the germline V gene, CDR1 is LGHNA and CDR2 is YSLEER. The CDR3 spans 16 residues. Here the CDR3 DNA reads TGCGCCAGCAGCCAAGATCGACAGGGCCTCAACTATGGCTACACCTTC. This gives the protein CASSQDRQGLNYGYTF.

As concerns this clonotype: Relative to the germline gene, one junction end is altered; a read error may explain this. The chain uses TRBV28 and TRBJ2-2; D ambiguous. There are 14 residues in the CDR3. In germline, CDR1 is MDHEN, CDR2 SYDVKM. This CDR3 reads CASSLSANIGELFF. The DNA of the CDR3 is TGTGCCAGCAGCTTGTCAGCAAACATCGGGGAGCTGTTTTTT.

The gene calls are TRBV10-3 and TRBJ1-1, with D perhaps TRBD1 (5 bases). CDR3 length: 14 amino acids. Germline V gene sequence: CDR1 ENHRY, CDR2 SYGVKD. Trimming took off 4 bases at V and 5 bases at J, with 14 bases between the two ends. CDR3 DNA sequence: TGTGCCATCAGTGCGGTGCGTGAGGGGACTGAAGCTTTCTTT. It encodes CAISAVREGTEAFF.

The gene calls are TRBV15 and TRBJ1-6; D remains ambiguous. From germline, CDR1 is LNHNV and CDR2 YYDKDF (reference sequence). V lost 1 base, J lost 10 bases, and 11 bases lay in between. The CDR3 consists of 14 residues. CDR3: CATSRGLNLSPLHF. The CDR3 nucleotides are TGTGCCACCAGCAGAGGGCTTAACCTGTCACCCCTCCACTTT.

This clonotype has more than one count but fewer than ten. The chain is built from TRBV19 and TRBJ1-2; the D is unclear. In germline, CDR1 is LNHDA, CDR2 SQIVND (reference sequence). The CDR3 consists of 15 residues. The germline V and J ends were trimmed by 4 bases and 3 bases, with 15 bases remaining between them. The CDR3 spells CASSNPLAGDYGYTF. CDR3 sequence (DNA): TGTGCCAGTAGTAACCCACTAGCTGGCGACTATGGCTACACCTTC.

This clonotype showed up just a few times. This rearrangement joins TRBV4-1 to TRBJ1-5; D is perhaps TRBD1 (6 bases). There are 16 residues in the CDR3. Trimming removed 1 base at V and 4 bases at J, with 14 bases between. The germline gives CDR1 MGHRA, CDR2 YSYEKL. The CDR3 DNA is TGCGCCAGCAGCCAAGTATTGACAGGCAGTAATCAGCCCCAGCATTTT. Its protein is CASSQVLTGSNQPQHF.

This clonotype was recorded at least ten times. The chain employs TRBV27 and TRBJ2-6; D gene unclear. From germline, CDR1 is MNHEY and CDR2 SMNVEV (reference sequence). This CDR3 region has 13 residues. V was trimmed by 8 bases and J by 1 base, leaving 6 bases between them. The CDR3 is CASSNSGANVLTF. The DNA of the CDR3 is TGTGCCAGCTCAAATTCTGGGGCCAACGTCCTGACTTTC. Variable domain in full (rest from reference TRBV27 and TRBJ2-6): EAQVTQNPRYLITVTGKKLTVTCSQNMNHEYMSWYRQDPGLGLRQIYYSMNVEVTDKGDVPEGYKVSRKEKRNFPLILESPSPNQTSLYFCASSNSGANVLTFGAGSRLTVL.

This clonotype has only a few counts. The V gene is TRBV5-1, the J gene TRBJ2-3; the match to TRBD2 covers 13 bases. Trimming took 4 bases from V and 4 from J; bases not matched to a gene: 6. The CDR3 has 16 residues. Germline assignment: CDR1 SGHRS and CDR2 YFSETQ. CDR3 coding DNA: TGCGCCAGCAGCCACGGACTAGCGGGGGTAGCAGATACGCAGTATTTT. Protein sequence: CASSHGLAGVADTQYF.

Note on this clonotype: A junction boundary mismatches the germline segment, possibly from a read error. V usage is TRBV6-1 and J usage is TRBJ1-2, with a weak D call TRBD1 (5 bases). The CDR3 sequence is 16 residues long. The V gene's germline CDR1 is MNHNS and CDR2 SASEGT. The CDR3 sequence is CAGSVSSFRTGDGYTF. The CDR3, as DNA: TGTGCCGGCAGTGTCTCTTCCTTCAGGACGGGGGACGGCTACACCTTC.

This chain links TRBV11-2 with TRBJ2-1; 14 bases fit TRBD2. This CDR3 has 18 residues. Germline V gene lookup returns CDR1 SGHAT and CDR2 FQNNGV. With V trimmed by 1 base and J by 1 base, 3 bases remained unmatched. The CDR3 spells CASSLGTSGGPSYNEQFF. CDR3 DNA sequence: TGTGCCAGCAGCTTAGGGACTAGCGGGGGGCCATCCTACAATGAGCAGTTCTTC. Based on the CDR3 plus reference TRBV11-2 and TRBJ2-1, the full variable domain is EAGVAQSPRYKIIEKRQSVAFWCNPISGHATLYWYQQILGQGPKLLIQFQNNGVVDDSQLPKDRFSAERLKGVDSTLKIQPAKLEDSAVYLCASSLGTSGGPSYNEQFFGPGTRLTVL.

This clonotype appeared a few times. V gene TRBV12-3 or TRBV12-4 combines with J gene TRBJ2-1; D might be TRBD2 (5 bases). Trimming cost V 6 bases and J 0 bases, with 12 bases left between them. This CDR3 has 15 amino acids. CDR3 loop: CASRSTGSSYNEQFF. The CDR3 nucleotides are TGTGCCAGCAGATCCACGGGGAGCTCCTACAATGAGCAGTTCTTC.

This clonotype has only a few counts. This CDR3 is CASSLGSVQEAFF. CDR3 bases: TGTGCCAGCAGCTTAGGATCGGTCCAAGAAGCTTTCTTT. The chain carries TRBV7-2 and TRBJ1-1; D is undetermined. CDR3 length: 13 amino acids. Trimming took 1 base from V and 8 from J, leaving 11 bases between them. Germline-derived CDR1 and CDR2 are SGHTA and FQGNSA.